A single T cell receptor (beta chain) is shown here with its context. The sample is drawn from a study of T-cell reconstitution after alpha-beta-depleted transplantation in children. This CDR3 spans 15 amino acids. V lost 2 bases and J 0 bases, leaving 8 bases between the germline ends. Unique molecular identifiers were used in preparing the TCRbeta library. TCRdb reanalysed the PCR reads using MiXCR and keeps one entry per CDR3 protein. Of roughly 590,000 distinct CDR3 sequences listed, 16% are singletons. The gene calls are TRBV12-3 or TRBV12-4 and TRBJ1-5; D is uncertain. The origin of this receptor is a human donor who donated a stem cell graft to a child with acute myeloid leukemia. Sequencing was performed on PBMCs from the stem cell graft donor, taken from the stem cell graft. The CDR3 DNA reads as TGTGCCAGCAGTTTATTGATATATAGCAATCAGCCCCAGCATTTT. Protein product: CASSLLIYSNQPQHF.